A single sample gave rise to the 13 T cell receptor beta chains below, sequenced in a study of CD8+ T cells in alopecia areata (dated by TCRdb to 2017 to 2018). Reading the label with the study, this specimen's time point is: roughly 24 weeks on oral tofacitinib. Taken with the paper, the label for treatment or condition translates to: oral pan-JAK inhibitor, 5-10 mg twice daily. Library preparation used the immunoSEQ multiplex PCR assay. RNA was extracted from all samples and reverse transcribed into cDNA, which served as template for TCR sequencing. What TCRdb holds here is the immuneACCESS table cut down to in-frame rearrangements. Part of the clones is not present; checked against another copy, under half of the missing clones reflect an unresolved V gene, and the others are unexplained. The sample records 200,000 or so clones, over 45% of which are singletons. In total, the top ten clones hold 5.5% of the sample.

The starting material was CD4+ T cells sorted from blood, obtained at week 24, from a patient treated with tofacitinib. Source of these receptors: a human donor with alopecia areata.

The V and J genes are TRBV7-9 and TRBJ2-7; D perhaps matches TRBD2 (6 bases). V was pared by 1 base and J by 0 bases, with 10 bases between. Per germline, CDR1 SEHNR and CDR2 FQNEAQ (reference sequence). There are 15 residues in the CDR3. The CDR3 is CASSLVAASSYEQYF. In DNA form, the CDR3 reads TGTGCCAGCAGCTTAGTAGCGGCCTCCTCCTACGAGCAGTACTTC.

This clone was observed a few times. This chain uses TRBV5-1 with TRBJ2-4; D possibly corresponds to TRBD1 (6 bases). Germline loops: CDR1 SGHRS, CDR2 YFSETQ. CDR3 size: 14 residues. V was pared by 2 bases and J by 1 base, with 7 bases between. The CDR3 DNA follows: TGCGCCAGCAGCTTCGACAGGGCCAAAAACATTCAGTACTTC. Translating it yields CASSFDRAKNIQYF.

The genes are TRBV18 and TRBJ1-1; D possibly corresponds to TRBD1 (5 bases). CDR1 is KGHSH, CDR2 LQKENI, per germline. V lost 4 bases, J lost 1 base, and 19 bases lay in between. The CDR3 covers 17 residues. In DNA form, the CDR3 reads TGTGCCAGCTCACAGTATCCGGGGGGTTCGACGAACACTGAAGCTTTCTTT. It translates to CASSQYPGGSTNTEAFF.

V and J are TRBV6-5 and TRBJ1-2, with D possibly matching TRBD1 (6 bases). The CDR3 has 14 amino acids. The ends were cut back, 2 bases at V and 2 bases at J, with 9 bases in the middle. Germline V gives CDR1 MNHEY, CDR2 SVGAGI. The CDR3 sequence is CASSYVQGNYGYTF. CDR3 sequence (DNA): TGTGCCAGCAGTTACGTGCAGGGGAACTATGGCTACACCTTC.

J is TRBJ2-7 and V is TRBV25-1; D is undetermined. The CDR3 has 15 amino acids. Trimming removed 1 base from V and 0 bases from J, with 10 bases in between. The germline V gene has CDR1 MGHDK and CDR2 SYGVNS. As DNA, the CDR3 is TGTGCCAGCAGTGAATCGGTAGGATCCTCCTACGAGCAGTACTTC. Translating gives CASSESVGSSYEQYF.

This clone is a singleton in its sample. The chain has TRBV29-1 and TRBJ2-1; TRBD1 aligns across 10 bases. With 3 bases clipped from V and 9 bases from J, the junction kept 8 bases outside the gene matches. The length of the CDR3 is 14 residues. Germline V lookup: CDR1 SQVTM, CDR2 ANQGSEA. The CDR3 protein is CSVDYGTGESEQFF. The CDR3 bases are TGCAGCGTTGATTATGGGACAGGGGAGAGTGAGCAGTTCTTC.

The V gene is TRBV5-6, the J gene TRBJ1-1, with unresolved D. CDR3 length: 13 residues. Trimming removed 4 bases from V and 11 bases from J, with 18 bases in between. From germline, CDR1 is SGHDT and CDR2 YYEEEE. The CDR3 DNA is TGTGCCAGCAGCCAAAGAACCTGGCAATTGGCTTTCTTT. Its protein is CASSQRTWQLAFF.

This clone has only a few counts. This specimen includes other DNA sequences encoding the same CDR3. CDR3 sequence: CASSIGHQETQYF. CDR3 nucleotides: TGTGCCAGTAGTATTGGGCACCAAGAGACCCAGTACTTC. The V and J genes are TRBV19 and TRBJ2-5; D uncertain. This CDR3 is built from 13 residues. CDR1 is LNHDA and CDR2 is SQIVND in the germline V gene (reference sequence). V lost 3 bases, J lost 0 bases, and 5 bases lay in between.

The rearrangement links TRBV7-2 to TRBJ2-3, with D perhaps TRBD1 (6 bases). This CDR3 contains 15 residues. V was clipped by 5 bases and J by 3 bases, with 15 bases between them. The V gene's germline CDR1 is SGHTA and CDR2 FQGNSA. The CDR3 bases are TGTGCCAGCAGCCTCCGGCCAGGGGCTACAGATACGCAGTATTTT. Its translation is CASSLRPGATDTQYF.

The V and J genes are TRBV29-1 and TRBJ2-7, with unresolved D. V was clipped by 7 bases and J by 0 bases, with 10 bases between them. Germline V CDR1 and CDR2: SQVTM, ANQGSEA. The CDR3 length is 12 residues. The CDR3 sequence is CSAGLSSYEQYF. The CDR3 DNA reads TGCAGCGCCGGATTAAGCTCCTACGAGCAGTACTTC.

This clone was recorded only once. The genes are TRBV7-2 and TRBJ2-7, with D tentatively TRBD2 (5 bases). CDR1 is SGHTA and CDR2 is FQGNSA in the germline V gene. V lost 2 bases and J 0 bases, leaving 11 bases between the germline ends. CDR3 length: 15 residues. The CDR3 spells CASSLSLAASYEQYF. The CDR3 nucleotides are TGTGCCAGCAGCTTAAGCCTAGCTGCCTCCTACGAGCAGTACTTC.

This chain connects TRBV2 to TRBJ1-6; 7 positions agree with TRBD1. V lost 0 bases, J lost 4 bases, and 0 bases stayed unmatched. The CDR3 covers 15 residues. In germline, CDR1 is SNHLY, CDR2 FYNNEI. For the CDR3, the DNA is TGTGCCAGCAGTGAAGCGGGACAGTATAATTCACCCCTCCACTTT. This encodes CASSEAGQYNSPLHF.

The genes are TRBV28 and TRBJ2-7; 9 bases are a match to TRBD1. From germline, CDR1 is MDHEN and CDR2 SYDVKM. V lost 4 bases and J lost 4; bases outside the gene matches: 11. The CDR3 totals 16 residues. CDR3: CASSSPPGQGTYEQYF. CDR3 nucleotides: TGTGCCAGCAGTTCCCCGCCGGGACAGGGCACTTACGAGCAGTACTTC.